This T cell receptor (beta chain) was identified during a study of cytomegalovirus exposure and HLA in healthy donors. The overall study: Of the donors genotyped, several hundred in all, 81% fell in the Caucasian-associated ancestry cluster.

Study findings and constraints: In terms of immune exposure information, only CMV serostatus was available.

CDR1 and CDR2 (germline): SGHVS, FNYEAQ. The CDR3 consists of 13 residues. V was cut by 11 bases and J by 0 bases, with 11 bases left in between. With 60 Vbeta and 13 Jbeta primers, the PCR was carried out. Authors' data handling: As a later analysis found, there were roughly 80 million unique TCR beta chains, of which 8.5 million to 13 million were shared. Here immunoSEQ multiplex PCR was the method, and the copy in TCRdb shows in-frame clones only, minus some. The V and J calls and the clone size are those of that table, but D and trimming were determined from the DNA. The sample records 130,000 or so clones, 6.5% to 9.5% being singletons. To note about this clone: Its antigen is not known.

The chain employs TRBV7-6 and TRBJ1-5, with D maybe TRBD1 (5 bases). Sequenced input: PBMCs. This TCR derives from a man aged 35 to 55 in good health and CMV-seronegative. The CDR3 DNA follows: TGTGCCCGGGGGAAGACTAGCAATCAGCCCCAGCATTTT. Translating it yields CARGKTSNQPQHF.